The subject of this entry is one TCR beta chain. Its antigen is undetermined. The data stem from a study of T cell repertoires in cytomegalovirus infection. Looking at the study overall: Public TCR beta signatures provided an indication of both CMV infection and a matching HLA type.

The study's findings and limits: HLA-C-restricted, CMV-specific TCR beta clonotypes were dominant ex vivo.

Via MiXCR, TCRdb re-called the reads, giving one row per CDR3 protein. Of about 310,000 distinct CDR3 sequences in the sample, approximately 10% were seen once. Germline trimming cut 6 bases from V and 3 bases from J; bases unmatched to any gene: 5. The length of the CDR3 is 15 residues. Germline CDR1 is PRHDT and CDR2 is FYEKMQ (reference sequence). The material sequenced was PBMCs. The clonotype was recovered from a human donor in good health (CMV status not recorded). Some clones in this sample may be carry-over from other donors' samples. This chain joins TRBV13 and TRBJ2-3, with 11 bases identical to TRBD2. The CDR3 spells CASSRGLAGTDTQYF. The DNA of the CDR3 is TGTGCCAGCAGTCGCGGACTAGCGGGTACAGATACGCAGTATTTT.